This T cell receptor beta chain was recorded in a study of T cell responses to AZD1222 COVID-19 vaccine (dated by TCRdb to 2020 to 2022). Regarding the study in general: TCR sequencing covered some 250 trial participants: 200 to 220 given two doses of AZD1222 and about 26 given two doses of MenACWY control vaccine. Trial participants were enrolled by age into subgroups of 18-55, 56-69 and 70-plus years, and roughly 160, 29 and 62 TCR-sequenced participants, respectively, were included in these subgroups.

What the study reported, not specific to this receptor: Nearly half of unique spike-specific TCRs reportedly recognized epitopes outside regions mutated in the B.1.351 and B.1.1.7 variants. CD4 TCRs associated with the vaccine covered the entire spike protein, and the dominant responses were in regions 160-218 and 743-854. Only a handful of AZD1222 recipients were SARS-CoV-2 seropositive at baseline, limiting conclusions about previously exposed vaccinees. After two AZD1222 doses, spike-specific TCR breadth and depth were significantly higher than at day 0 and than in MenACWY recipients. In the small 56-69-year group, the increase in depth fell short of significance, most likely because of low power. Because no samples from the day 14 peak response were available, repertoires could be characterized only after the peak T cell response. Participants were mostly white British and included more females than males, and it was suggested by the authors that clonal diversity may have been underestimated.

Remarks on this clone: There is no known antigen for this receptor. At one boundary the junction diverges from the germline segment, which might be a read error.

The time point label of this sample denotes: about 28 days (+/-7) after the second vaccine dose. AZD1222 recipients given second doses at about 4 weeks or at about 12 weeks were pooled, since spike-specific TCR depth and breadth were not found to differ between the two schedules. Samples from vaccinated people were obtained from the UK trials COV001 and COV002, which included a single-blind randomized controlled phase 2/3 trial of AZD1222 (ChAdOx1 nCoV-19) in healthy adults. For TCRbeta chain sequencing, PBMC samples were collected from trial participants at day 0 and at day 28 after the second dose. CDR1 MNHEY and CDR2 SVGAGI were looked up in the germline V gene. From cysteine to phenylalanine, the CDR3 is 13 amino acids long. Just CDR3 DNA is preserved here, 39 bases in frame from base 1. The CDR3 regions of human TCRbeta chains were analyzed by immunosequencing. The study's own analysis went as follows. Repertoire TCRs were matched against a reference library of SARS-CoV-2-specific TCRs generated with the MIRA antigen-specificity platform. Breadth meant the fraction of unique TCRs that were SARS-CoV-2-associated, whereas depth meant the fraction of total T cells that were SARS-CoV-2-associated. Using the MIRA data, each spike-specific TCR was mapped to the spike region that the TCR reacts to and placed in a CD4 or CD8 class. Log10-transformed breadth and depth values were compared by one-way ANOVA with Sidak's multiple comparisons tests. TCRdb carries this immuneACCESS record with in-frame sequences only. Its versions omit some clonotypes, under half of them owing to an unresolved V gene in the studies checked, with the rest unexplained. For V, J and clone size, that table is used; D and trimming come from the DNA. Within this sample are around 150,000 clones, with 90% of them counted one time only. About 6% of the sample is taken by the ten largest.

Sequencing used peripheral blood, obtained 28 days after the second AZD1222 dose. The chain uses TRBV6-5 and TRBJ1-2, with no D gene named confidently. The receptor's source is an adult who received the AZD1222 COVID-19 vaccine. CDR3 reads: CASSSSVPPQLDF. The bases read TGTGCCAGCAGTTCATCGGTCCCGCCCCAGCTAGACTTC.